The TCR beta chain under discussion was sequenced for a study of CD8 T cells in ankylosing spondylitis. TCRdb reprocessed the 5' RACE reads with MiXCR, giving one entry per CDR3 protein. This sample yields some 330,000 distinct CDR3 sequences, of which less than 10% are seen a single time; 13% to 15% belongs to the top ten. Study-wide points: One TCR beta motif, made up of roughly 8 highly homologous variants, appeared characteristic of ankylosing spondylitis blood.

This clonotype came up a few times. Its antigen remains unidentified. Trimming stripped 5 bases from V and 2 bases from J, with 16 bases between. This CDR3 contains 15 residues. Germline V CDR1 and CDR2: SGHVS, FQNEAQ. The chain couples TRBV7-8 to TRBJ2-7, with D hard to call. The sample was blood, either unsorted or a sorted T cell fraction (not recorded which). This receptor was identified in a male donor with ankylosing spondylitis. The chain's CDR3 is CASSERTGTTYEQYF. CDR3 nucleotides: TGTGCCAGCAGCGAACGGACGGGTACTACCTACGAGCAGTACTTC. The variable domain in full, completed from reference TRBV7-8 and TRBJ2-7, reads GAGVSQSPRYKVAKRGQDVALRCDPISGHVSLFWYQQALGQGPEFLTYFQNEAQLDKSGLPSDRFFAERPEGSVSTLKIQRTQQEDSAVYLCASSERTGTTYEQYFGPGTRLTVT.